Listed below are T cell receptor beta chains from one sample, sequenced in a study of CD8+ T cells in alopecia areata. Repertoires were generated with immunoSEQ multiplex PCR, while TCRdb's copy carries only in-frame clones and drops some. The repertoire holds 150,000 to 200,000 clones, with about 54% as singletons. This specimen consisted of CD4+ T cells sorted from blood, obtained around week 55, from a patient treated with tofacitinib. The source is a human donor with alopecia areata. The CDR3 runs from the conserved cysteine through the conserved F or W. The order of the fields is J gene, V gene, CDR3 protein.

TRBJ1-4 | TRBV13 | CASSIRGEGEKLFF
TRBJ2-5 | TRBV15 | CATSVPNQETQYF
TRBJ2-5 | TRBV19 | CASSMKGPGGETQYF
TRBJ2-5 | TRBV11-2 | CASSLGGPGIASYF
TRBJ2-3 | TRBV2 | CATGGGTSGGEITDTQYF
TRBJ2-2 | TRBV29-1 | CSVELQGVDTNTGELFF
TRBJ1-2 | TRBV10-3 | CAINEGTAAYGYTF
TRBJ2-7 | TRBV7-9 | CASSPANDYEQYF
TRBJ2-1 | TRBV21-1 | CASSNKGGYRNEQFF
TRBJ2-5 | TRBV2 | CASSVTSRETQYF
TRBJ2-1 | TRBV6-1 | CASSNRDLYNEQFF
TRBJ2-6 | TRBV6-1 | CASSDPRSGANVLTF
TRBJ2-5 | TRBV30 | CAWGGGRETQYF
TRBJ2-3 | TRBV9 | CASSSGGFRADTQYF
TRBJ1-4 | TRBV29-1 | CSVEFSNSPEKLFF
TRBJ2-1 | TRBV29-1 | CSVDPGLAENYNEQFF
TRBJ2-7 | TRBV15 | CATSRLQGAGPYEQYF
TRBJ1-2 | TRBV30 | CAWSAFRQSYTF
TRBJ2-3 | TRBV13 | CASSLRGSTDTQYF
TRBJ2-2 | TRBV5-1 | CASRTGKMDTGELFF
TRBJ1-6 | TRBV5-1 | CASTRDRSNSPLHF
TRBJ1-1 | TRBV25-1 | CASSELLTNTEAFF
TRBJ1-1 | TRBV9 | CASSVGWALTEAFF
TRBJ1-1 | TRBV19 | CASSTRDRPNTEAFF
TRBJ1-1 | TRBV29-1 | CSVVGGAEAFF
TRBJ1-2 | TRBV29-1 | CSVGAQGVSSGYTF
TRBJ1-5 | TRBV15 | CATSRRLVQGDNQPQHF
TRBJ1-2 | TRBV6-5 | CASSDAGGYTF
TRBJ1-6 | TRBV4-1 | CASSVDTDGSPLHF
TRBJ2-7 | TRBV30 | CAWSPTRHPQSYEQYF
TRBJ1-5 | TRBV27 | CASSSIGDQPQHF
TRBJ2-5 | TRBV5-6 | CASSTDWQETQYF
TRBJ1-1 | TRBV10-3 | CAAARDRNTEAFF
TRBJ2-7 | TRBV7-6 | CASSLDGGEQYF
TRBJ1-4 | TRBV18 | CASSLSQGTNEKLFF
TRBJ2-1 | TRBV4-1 | CASSQEPSSYNEQFF
TRBJ2-3 | TRBV15 | CATSRETLREDTQYF
TRBJ1-4 | TRBV7-9 | CASSLDSENEKLFF
TRBJ1-5 | TRBV6-6 | CASSLNPPQPQHF
TRBJ1-4 | TRBV4-1 | CASSQYGQGRQNEKLFF
TRBJ2-3 | TRBV20-1 | CRAPPTDTQYF
TRBJ1-6 | TRBV5-1 | CASSRDRSDSPLHF
TRBJ1-1 | TRBV29-1 | CSVERVLNTEAFF
TRBJ1-6 | TRBV5-1 | CASSLAGGQGGSPLHF